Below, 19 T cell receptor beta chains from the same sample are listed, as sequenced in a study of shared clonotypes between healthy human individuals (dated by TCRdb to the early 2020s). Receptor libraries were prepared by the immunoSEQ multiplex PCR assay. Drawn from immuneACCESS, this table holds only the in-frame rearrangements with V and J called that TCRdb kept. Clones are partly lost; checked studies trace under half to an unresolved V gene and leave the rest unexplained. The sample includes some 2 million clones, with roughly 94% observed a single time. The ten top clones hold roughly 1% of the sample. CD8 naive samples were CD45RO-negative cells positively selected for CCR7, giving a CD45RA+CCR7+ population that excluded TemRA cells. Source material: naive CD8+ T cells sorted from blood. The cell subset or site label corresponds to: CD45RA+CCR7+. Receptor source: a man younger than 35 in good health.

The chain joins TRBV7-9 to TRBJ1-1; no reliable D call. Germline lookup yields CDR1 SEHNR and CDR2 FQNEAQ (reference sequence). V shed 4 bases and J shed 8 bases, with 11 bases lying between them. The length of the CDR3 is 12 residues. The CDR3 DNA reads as TGTGCCAGCAGCTCGGGCCCCGCCGAAGCTTTCTTT. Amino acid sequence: CASSSGPAEAFF.

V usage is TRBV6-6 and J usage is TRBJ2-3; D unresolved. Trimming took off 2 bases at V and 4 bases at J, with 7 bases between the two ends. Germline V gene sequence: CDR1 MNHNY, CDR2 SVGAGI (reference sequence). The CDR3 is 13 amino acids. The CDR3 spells CASSYLDADTQYF. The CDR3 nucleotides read TGTGCCAGCAGTTACCTAGACGCAGATACGCAGTATTTT.

CDR3 region: CASSLDGQEQYF. Written as DNA, the CDR3 is TGTGCCAGCAGCTTAGACGGGCAAGAGCAGTACTTC. This chain joins TRBV5-6 and TRBJ2-7; D not resolved. Trimming cost V 2 bases and J 7 bases, with 10 bases left between them. The length of the CDR3 is 12 residues. The germline CDR1 and CDR2 sequences are SGHDT and YYEEEE.

The CDR3 sequence: CASSYSQVTEAFF. The CDR3 coding sequence is TGTGCCAGCAGTTACTCACAGGTCACTGAAGCTTTCTTT. This chain joins TRBV6-5 and TRBJ1-1; perhaps TRBD1 as D (5 bases). The V and J ends lost 0 bases and 4 bases respectively, with 6 bases between them. The CDR3 sequence is 13 residues long. Germline V gene lookup returns CDR1 MNHEY and CDR2 SVGAGI.

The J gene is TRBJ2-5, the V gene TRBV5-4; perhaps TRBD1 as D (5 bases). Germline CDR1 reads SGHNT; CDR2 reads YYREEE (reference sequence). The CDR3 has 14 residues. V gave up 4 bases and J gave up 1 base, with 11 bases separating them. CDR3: CASSLQGSQETQYF. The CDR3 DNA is TGTGCCAGCAGCCTCCAGGGAAGCCAAGAGACCCAGTACTTC.

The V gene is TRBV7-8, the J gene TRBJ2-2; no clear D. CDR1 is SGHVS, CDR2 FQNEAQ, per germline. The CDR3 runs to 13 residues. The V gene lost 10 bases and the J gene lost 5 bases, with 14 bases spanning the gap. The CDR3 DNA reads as TGTGCCATCAGGATTAGCAATACCGGGGAGCTGTTTTTT. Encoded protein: CAIRISNTGELFF.

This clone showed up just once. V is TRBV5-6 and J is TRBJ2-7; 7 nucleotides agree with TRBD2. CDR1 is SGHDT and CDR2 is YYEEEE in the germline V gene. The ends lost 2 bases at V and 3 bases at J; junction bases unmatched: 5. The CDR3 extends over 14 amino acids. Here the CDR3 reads CASSFGVAGYEQYF. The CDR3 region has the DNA TGTGCCAGCAGCTTTGGAGTAGCGGGCTACGAGCAGTACTTC. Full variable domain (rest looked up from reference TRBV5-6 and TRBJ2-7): DAGVTQSPTHLIKTRGQQVTLRCSPKSGHDTVSWYQQALGQGPQFIFQYYEEEERQRGNFPDRFSGHQFPNYSSELNVNALLLGDSALYLCASSFGVAGYEQYFGPGTRLTVT.

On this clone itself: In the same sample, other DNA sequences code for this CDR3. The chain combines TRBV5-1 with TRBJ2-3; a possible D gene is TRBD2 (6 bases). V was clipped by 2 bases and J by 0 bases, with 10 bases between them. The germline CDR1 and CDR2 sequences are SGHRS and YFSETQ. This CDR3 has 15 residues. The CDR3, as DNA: TGCGCCAGCAGCTTAGAGGGAGGAAGCACAGATACGCAGTATTTT. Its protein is CASSLEGGSTDTQYF.

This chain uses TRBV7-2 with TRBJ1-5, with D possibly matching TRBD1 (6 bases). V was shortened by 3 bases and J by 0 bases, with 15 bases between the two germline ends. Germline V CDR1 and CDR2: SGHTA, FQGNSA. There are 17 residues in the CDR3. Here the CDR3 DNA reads TGTGCCAGCAGCTTTGGAGGACAGAAATATAGCAATCAGCCCCAGCATTTT. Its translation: CASSFGGQKYSNQPQHF.

This chain's CDR3 is CASSLAGDSTGELFF. In DNA, the CDR3 is TGCGCCAGCAGCCTCGCGGGGGATAGCACCGGGGAGCTGTTTTTT. The J gene is TRBJ2-2, the V gene TRBV5-1; TRBD2 matches 7 bases. Germline CDR1 and CDR2: SGHRS and YFSETQ. Germline trimming cut 4 bases from V and 4 bases from J; bases unmatched to any gene: 7. This CDR3 has 15 amino acids.

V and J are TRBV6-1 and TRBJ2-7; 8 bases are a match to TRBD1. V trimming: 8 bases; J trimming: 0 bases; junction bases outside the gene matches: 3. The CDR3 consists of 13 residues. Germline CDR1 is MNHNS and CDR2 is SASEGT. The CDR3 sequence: CASADRASYEQYF. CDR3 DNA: TGTGCCAGCGCGGACAGGGCCTCCTACGAGCAGTACTTC.

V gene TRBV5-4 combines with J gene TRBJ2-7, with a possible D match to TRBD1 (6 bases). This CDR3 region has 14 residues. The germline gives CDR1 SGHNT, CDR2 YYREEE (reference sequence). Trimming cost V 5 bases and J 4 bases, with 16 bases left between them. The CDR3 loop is CASSYSGTIYEQYF. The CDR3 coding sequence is TGTGCCAGCAGTTATTCCGGGACAATATACGAGCAGTACTTC.

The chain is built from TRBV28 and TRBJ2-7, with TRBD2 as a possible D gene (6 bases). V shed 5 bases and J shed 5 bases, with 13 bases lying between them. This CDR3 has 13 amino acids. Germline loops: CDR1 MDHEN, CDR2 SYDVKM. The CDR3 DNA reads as TGTGCCAGCAGTCCCAGGAGGGTGCACGAGCAGTACTTC. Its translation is CASSPRRVHEQYF.

CDR3 nucleotides: TGTGCCAGCAACCCTTCGGGGGGCGAGGGAGAGACCCAGTACTTC. As protein: CASNPSGGEGETQYF. This rearrangement joins TRBV11-2 to TRBJ2-5; D perhaps matches TRBD2 (7 bases). From germline, CDR1 is SGHAT and CDR2 FQNNGV. CDR3 length: 15 amino acids. V lost 7 bases to trimming and J lost 4 bases, with 19 bases between them.

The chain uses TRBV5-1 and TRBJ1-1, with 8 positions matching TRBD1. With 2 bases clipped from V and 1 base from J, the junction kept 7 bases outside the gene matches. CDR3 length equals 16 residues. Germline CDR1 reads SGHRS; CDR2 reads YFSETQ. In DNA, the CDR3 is TGCGCCAGCAGCTTATACCCGGGACAGGAGAACACTGAAGCTTTCTTT. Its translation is CASSLYPGQENTEAFF.

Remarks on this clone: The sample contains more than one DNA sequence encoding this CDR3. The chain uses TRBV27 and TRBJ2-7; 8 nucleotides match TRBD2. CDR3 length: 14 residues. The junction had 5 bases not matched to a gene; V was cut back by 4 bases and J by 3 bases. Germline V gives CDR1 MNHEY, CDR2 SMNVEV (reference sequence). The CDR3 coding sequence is TGTGCCAGCAGTTGGACCGGGGGGGGCTACGAGCAGTACTTC. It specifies CASSWTGGGYEQYF.

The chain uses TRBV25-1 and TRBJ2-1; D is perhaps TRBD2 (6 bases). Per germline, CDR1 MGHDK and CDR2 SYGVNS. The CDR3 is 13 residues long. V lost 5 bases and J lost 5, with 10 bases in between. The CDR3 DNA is TGTGCCAGCAGTCCTAGCGTCGACAATGAGCAGTTCTTC. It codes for CASSPSVDNEQFF.

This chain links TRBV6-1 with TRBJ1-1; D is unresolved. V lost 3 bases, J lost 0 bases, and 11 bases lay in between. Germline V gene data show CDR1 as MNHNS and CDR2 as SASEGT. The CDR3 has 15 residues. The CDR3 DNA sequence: TGTGCCAGCAGTGATTGGGGTGGCATGAACACTGAAGCTTTCTTT. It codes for CASSDWGGMNTEAFF.

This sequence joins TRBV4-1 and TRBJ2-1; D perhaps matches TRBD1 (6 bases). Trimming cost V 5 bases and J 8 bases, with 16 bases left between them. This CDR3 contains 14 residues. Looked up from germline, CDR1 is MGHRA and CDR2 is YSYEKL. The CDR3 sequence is CASSYIGGIDEQFF. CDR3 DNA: TGCGCCAGCAGCTACATAGGGGGTATCGATGAGCAGTTCTTC.